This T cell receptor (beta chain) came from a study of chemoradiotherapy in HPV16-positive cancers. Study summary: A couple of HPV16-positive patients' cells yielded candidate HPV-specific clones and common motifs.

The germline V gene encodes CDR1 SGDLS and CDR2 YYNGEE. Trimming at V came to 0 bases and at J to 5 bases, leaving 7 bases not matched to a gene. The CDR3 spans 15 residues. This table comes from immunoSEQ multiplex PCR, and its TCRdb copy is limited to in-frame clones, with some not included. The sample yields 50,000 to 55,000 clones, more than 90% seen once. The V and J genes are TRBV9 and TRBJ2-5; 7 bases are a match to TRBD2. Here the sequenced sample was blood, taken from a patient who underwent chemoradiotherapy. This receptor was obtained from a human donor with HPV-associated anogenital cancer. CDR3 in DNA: TGTGCCAGCAGCGTAGGCCCTAGCGGAGGGGAGACCCAGTACTTC. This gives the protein CASSVGPSGGETQYF.